This is a list of T cell receptor beta chains from one sample in a study of STAT3 mutations in large granular lymphocyte leukemia. This table comes from immunoSEQ multiplex PCR, and its TCRdb copy is limited to in-frame clones, with some not included. The data contain roughly 9,700 clones, 87% of them seen just once; the ten biggest clones take up over 25%. Sequencing was performed on peripheral blood mononuclear cells. These receptors all come from a man aged 60-69 years with T-cell large granular lymphocyte leukemia. Some clones in this sample may be carry-over from other donors' samples. The CDR3 runs from the conserved cysteine through the conserved F or W. A D gene is named only where the DNA matches it firmly. For some rows the clone size is stated as once, few or many, or as a class when expanded; others skip it.

TRBV9	TRBJ2-3	.	.	TGTGCCAGCAGCGAGGAGGACTTCGGAGGAGATACGCAGTATTTT	CASSEEDFGGDTQYF
TRBV4-1	TRBJ1-2	TRBD1	once	TGCGCCAGCAGCCAGGGGACAGGCGGCTACACCTTC	CASSQGTGGYTF
TRBV13	TRBJ2-4	TRBD1	.	TGTGCCAGCAGCAGGGACAGGTTAGGAGCCTTAAACATTGTTCAGTACTTC	CASSRDRLGALNIVQYF
TRBV6-1	TRBJ2-5	.	.	TGTGCCAGCAGTGGTCAGATGTACCAAGAGACCCAGTACTTC	CASSGQMYQETQYF
TRBV30	TRBJ2-5	.	.	TGTGCCTGGATAAGGAGGGGTGGGGAGACCCAGTACTTC	CAWIRRGGETQYF
TRBV6-5	TRBJ2-1	.	.	TGTGCCAGCACCGAGGGGCTCTACAATGAGCAGTTCTTC	CASTEGLYNEQFF
TRBV28	TRBJ2-2	TRBD2	.	TGTGCCAGCAGCCTAGCGGGAGCCGGGGAGCTGTTTTTT	CASSLAGAGELFF
TRBV28	TRBJ2-7	.	.	TGTGCCAGCAGCCGGTCGGGGCAGATTTACAACTACGAGCAGTACTTC	CASSRSGQIYNYEQYF
TRBV5-1	TRBJ1-5	.	.	TGCGCCAGCAGCTTTGGGGCAGATCAGCCCCAGCATTTT	CASSFGADQPQHF
TRBV5-1	TRBJ1-2	TRBD1	few	TGCGCCAGCAGCTTAGGACAGGGGGAGGGCTACACCTTC	CASSLGQGEGYTF
TRBV4-2	TRBJ2-7	.	.	TGTGCCAGCAGCCAAGATGGTCTCTCTCTAAGCGAGCAGTACTTC	CASSQDGLSLSEQYF
TRBV5-1	TRBJ2-7	.	.	TGCGCCAGCAGCTTGGCCGGGGCGGCCGAGCAGTACTTC	CASSLAGAAEQYF
TRBV19	TRBJ1-5	.	.	TGTGCCAGTAGTGCAGCAGCGTCCTACAATCAGCCCCAGCATTTT	CASSAAASYNQPQHF
TRBV30	TRBJ2-7	.	.	.	CAWSVRAVLRVYF
TRBV2	TRBJ2-5	.	.	TGTGCCAGCATCTCAACCGGAGAGACCCAGTACTTC	CASISTGETQYF
TRBV5-4	TRBJ2-7	TRBD1	once	TGTGCCAGCAGCCCCGGGACAGGGGGAGGCTACGAGCAGTACTTC	CASSPGTGGGYEQYF
TRBV27	TRBJ2-7	TRBD2	.	TGTGCCAGCAGTTTAAAGGGACTAGGGACTTACGAGCAGTACTTC	CASSLKGLGTYEQYF
TRBV25-1	TRBJ1-3	.	.	TGTGCCAGCAGTGAATCGTCACAGTTTCCTGGAAACACCATATATTTT	CASSESSQFPGNTIYF
TRBV13	TRBJ1-1	TRBD1	.	TGTGCCAGCAGCTCCCTCCCGGGACAGGGGGCGAACACTGAAGCTTTCTTT	CASSSLPGQGANTEAFF
TRBV29-1	TRBJ1-2	.	.	TGCAGCTTCGGGGGAGGGGTAGATAACTATGGCTACACCTTC	CSFGGGVDNYGYTF
TRBV13	TRBJ2-7	TRBD2	.	TGTGCCAGCAGCTTAGGAGGGACTAGCGGGAGCGTCTACGAGCAGTACTTC	CASSLGGTSGSVYEQYF
TRBV4-3	TRBJ1-2	.	.	TGCGCCAGCAGCCAAAGGCGCGGGGAAGATGGCTACACCTTC	CASSQRRGEDGYTF
TRBV4-1	TRBJ2-7	.	.	TGCGCCAGCAGCCAAGATGTGGGAAGGTACGAGCAGTACTTC	CASSQDVGRYEQYF
TRBV6-5	TRBJ2-7	TRBD1	.	TGTGCCAGCAGTTACCCGGACAGGGGCTCCTACGAGCAGTACTTC	CASSYPDRGSYEQYF
TRBV29-1	TRBJ1-5	.	.	TGCAGCGTTATGGCTTCCGGGACACGAGATCAGCCCCAGCATTTT	CSVMASGTRDQPQHF
TRBV7-9	TRBJ2-7	.	.	TGTGCCAGCAGCCCAGCAGGGGGAGGGAGCTCCTACGAGCAGTACTTC	CASSPAGGGSSYEQYF
TRBV9	TRBJ2-7	TRBD2	.	TGTGCCAGCAGCGTAGGGGCCGGGACTAGCGGCGAGCAGTACTTC	CASSVGAGTSGEQYF
TRBV30	TRBJ1-4	.	.	TGTGCCTGGAGTTCCCCAGGCGATTTGATTGAAAAACTGTTTTTT	CAWSSPGDLIEKLFF
TRBV6-6	TRBJ1-2	TRBD1	.	TGTGCCAGCACCCCGACAGGGAACTATGGCTACACCTTC	CASTPTGNYGYTF
TRBV7-2	TRBJ2-3	TRBD2	.	TGTGCCAGCAGACCTGGACTAGCGGGCATCACAGATACGCAGTATTTT	CASRPGLAGITDTQYF
TRBV28	TRBJ1-5	.	.	TGTGCCAGCAGCCTTACCAATCAGCCCCAGCATTTT	CASSLTNQPQHF
TRBV2	TRBJ2-2	.	.	TGTGCCAGCAGTGATCCGAATGCCCCCAGGGCCGGGGAGCTGTTTTTT	CASSDPNAPRAGELFF
TRBV7-9	TRBJ2-7	TRBD1	.	TGTGCCAGCAGCTTCACACAGGGGCCATCTGCCTACGAGCAGTACTTC	CASSFTQGPSAYEQYF
TRBV6-5	TRBJ2-7	.	.	TGTGCCAGCAGGGGCGTTGGCGAGCAGTACTTC	CASRGVGEQYF
TRBV6-1	TRBJ2-7	TRBD1	.	TGTGCCAGCACAGGGGGCTTTTACGAGCAGTACTTC	CASTGGFYEQYF
TRBV2	TRBJ2-5	.	.	TGTGCCAGCAAGTTCCAAGAGACCCAGTACTTC	CASKFQETQYF
TRBV18	TRBJ2-7	TRBD2	.	TGTGCCAGCTCACCGACGCAGGGAGGGGAGTCTTGGCCTTCCTACGAGCAGTACTTC	CASSPTQGGESWPSYEQYF
TRBV11-2	TRBJ2-2	.	.	TGTGCCAGCAGCTTAGAATTTCCCGGGAACACCGGGGAGCTGTTTTTT	CASSLEFPGNTGELFF